The clone carrying this TCR beta chain was seen at least ten times. With 4 bases clipped from V and 4 bases from J, the junction kept 10 bases outside the gene matches. Germline V gene data show CDR1 as SGHTA and CDR2 as FQGNSA. The CDR3 is 17 residues long. The sample is drawn from a study of T-cell reconstitution after alpha-beta-depleted transplantation in children. TCRbeta library preparation incorporated unique molecular identifiers. MiXCR, run by TCRdb on the PCR reads, gives a single entry per CDR3 protein. The sample contains 490,000 or so distinct CDR3 sequences, approximately 12% of which appear only once.

The sample consisted of PBMCs from the stem cell graft donor, taken from the stem cell graft. This sequence originates from a human donor who donated a stem cell graft to a child with combined immunodeficiency. V gene TRBV7-2 combines with J gene TRBJ2-6; the match to TRBD1 covers 7 bases. The CDR3 region is CASSSRQGQTGANVLTF. CDR3 coding DNA: TGTGCCAGCAGCTCCCGACAGGGACAGACCGGGGCCAACGTCCTGACTTTC.